These 15 T cell receptor beta chains were sequenced from one sample in a study of blood T cells in healthy people across ages. The second PCR ran about 6 to 11 cycles with a sample-barcoded 5' primer and J-beta primers. TCRdb re-analysed the 5' RACE reads in MiXCR, keeping a single row per CDR3 protein. Seen here are roughly 1.5 million distinct CDR3 sequences, 35% to 45% observed once, and the top ten hold around 4%. Sequencing was performed on blood. All receptors derive from a woman younger than 30 in good health.

In its sample, this clonotype was seen many times. The rearrangement links TRBV4-1 to TRBJ2-7; no reliable D call. Germline V lookup: CDR1 MGHRA, CDR2 YSYEKL. V lost 0 bases, J lost 5 bases, and 11 bases lay in between. This CDR3 has 14 amino acids. As DNA, the CDR3 is TGCGCCAGCAGCCAAGATCGTATCAGCCACGAGCAGTACTTC. This codes for CASSQDRISHEQYF.

CDR3: CASSLEGAGEEKLFF. As DNA, the CDR3 is TGTGCCAGCAGCTTAGAAGGGGCCGGGGAGGAAAAACTGTTTTTT. This chain joins TRBV7-8 and TRBJ1-4; tentative D call: TRBD1 (5 bases). The CDR3 totals 15 residues. Germline V gene lookup returns CDR1 SGHVS and CDR2 FQNEAQ. V dropped 1 base and J dropped 8 bases, with 14 bases sitting between them. Complete variable domain (other parts from reference TRBV7-8 and TRBJ1-4): GAGVSQSPRYKVAKRGQDVALRCDPISGHVSLFWYQQALGQGPEFLTYFQNEAQLDKSGLPSDRFFAERPEGSVSTLKIQRTQQEDSAVYLCASSLEGAGEEKLFFGSGTQLSVL.

This clonotype was seen only a few times. The chain is built from TRBV29-1 and TRBJ2-5; D not resolved. V lost 1 base, J lost 1 base, and 4 bases lay in between. CDR1 is SQVTM and CDR2 is ANQGSEA in the germline V gene. This CDR3 is built from 12 residues. The CDR3 DNA reads TGCAGCGTTGAAGGGGTCCAAGAGACCCAGTACTTC. Encoded protein: CSVEGVQETQYF.

This clonotype was seen only a few times. The rearrangement joins TRBV14 to TRBJ2-4; weak D call: TRBD2 (6 bases). Germline lookup yields CDR1 SGHDN and CDR2 FVKESK. CDR3 length equals 14 residues. The V and J ends lost 5 bases and 5 bases respectively, with 13 bases between them. The CDR3 sequence: CASSVDGGENIQYF. The CDR3 DNA sequence: TGTGCCAGCAGCGTTGACGGGGGAGAAAACATTCAGTACTTC.

The chain carries TRBV20-1 and TRBJ1-4; D remains unclear. V was trimmed by 2 bases and J by 8 bases, leaving 18 bases between them. The CDR3 extends over 15 amino acids. Per germline, CDR1 DFQATT and CDR2 SNEGSKA (reference sequence). CDR3 in amino acids: CSARKGWLGNEKLFF. The CDR3 region has the DNA TGCAGTGCTAGAAAAGGATGGTTAGGAAACGAAAAACTGTTTTTT.

The chain uses TRBV12-3 or TRBV12-4 and TRBJ1-1; TRBD1 aligns across 9 bases. The V and J ends lost 6 bases and 0 bases, in that order; junction bases with no gene match: 5. The CDR3 totals 15 residues. The CDR3 reads CASRRDREMNTEAFF. As DNA, the CDR3 is TGTGCCAGCAGAAGGGACAGGGAAATGAACACTGAAGCTTTCTTT.

V usage is TRBV29-1 and J usage is TRBJ1-1, with D unresolved. Trimming removed 5 bases from V and 4 bases from J, with 17 bases in between. Germline-derived CDR1 and CDR2 are SQVTM and ANQGSEA. The CDR3 has 14 residues. This CDR3 is CSVRPRSGFTEAFF. The CDR3 DNA reads as TGCAGCGTTAGACCCCGTTCGGGGTTCACTGAAGCTTTCTTT.

This rearrangement joins TRBV29-1 to TRBJ2-1; D call uncertain. This CDR3 has 14 residues. V lost 4 bases and J lost 1, with 11 bases in between. Germline V lookup: CDR1 SQVTM, CDR2 ANQGSEA. The CDR3 spells CSVARKLSYNEQFF. CDR3 DNA sequence: TGCAGCGTTGCTCGTAAATTATCCTACAATGAGCAGTTCTTC.

This clonotype has a handful of counts. The chain couples TRBV7-9 to TRBJ1-1, with D perhaps TRBD1 (5 bases). Germline V CDR1 and CDR2: SEHNR, FQNEAQ (reference sequence). The CDR3 totals 13 residues. V lost 1 base to trimming and J lost 8 bases, with 11 bases between them. In DNA form, the CDR3 reads TGTGCCAGCAGCTTAGGACCGGGACGGGAAGCTTTCTTT. Protein: CASSLGPGREAFF.

This rearrangement joins TRBV20-1 to TRBJ2-7, with TRBD2 identical over 10 bases. Germline V lookup: CDR1 DFQATT, CDR2 SNEGSKA (reference sequence). This CDR3 spans 15 amino acids. V was pared by 3 bases and J by 4 bases, with 9 bases of the junction left unmatched. CDR3 nucleotide sequence: TGCAGTGCTAGTAGCGCTAGCGGGGGCTCTTACGAGCAGTACTTC. Translated: CSASSASGGSYEQYF.

The sample holds a few counts of this clonotype. The rearrangement links TRBV5-1 to TRBJ1-5, with 10 positions matching TRBD1. Germline V lookup: CDR1 SGHRS, CDR2 YFSETQ. Germline trimming cut 2 bases from V and 2 bases from J; bases unmatched to any gene: 13. The CDR3 consists of 19 residues. The CDR3 coding sequence is TGCGCCAGCAGCTTCCCGAAGTCTAGCGGGACAGGGGGCAATCAGCCCCAGCATTTT. The encoded protein is CASSFPKSSGTGGNQPQHF.

As concerns this clonotype: One end of the junction varies from germline; a read error may be responsible. The CDR3: CVSSQADGYNEQYF. The CDR3, as DNA: TGTGTCAGCAGCCAAGCAGACGGATACAATGAGCAGTACTTC. This chain uses TRBV4-2 with TRBJ2-7; no firm D call. Per germline, CDR1 LGHNA and CDR2 YNFKEQ. The CDR3 is made up of 14 amino acids.

This clonotype was seen a handful of times. V is TRBV5-6 and J is TRBJ2-1, with no clear D. With 3 bases removed from V and 4 bases from J, the gap between germline ends came to 17 bases. This CDR3 spans 16 amino acids. CDR1 is SGHDT and CDR2 is YYEEEE in the germline V gene. CDR3 DNA: TGTGCCAGCAGCTCACAGACTGCCAACCTTTACAATGAGCAGTTCTTC. Protein sequence: CASSSQTANLYNEQFF.

The CDR3 DNA reads as TGTGCCAGCAGCGCTTTGGACAGGGGTTACGACGAGCAGTACTTC. Protein product: CASSALDRGYDEQYF. V is TRBV9 and J is TRBJ2-7; TRBD1 agrees at 9 bases. V shed 3 bases and J 5 bases; nucleotides not matched to a gene: 9. This CDR3 has 15 residues. Germline V gene sequence: CDR1 SGDLS, CDR2 YYNGEE.

This chain joins TRBV5-1 and TRBJ2-2, with 10 bases aligning to TRBD2. CDR3 length equals 18 residues. Germline loops: CDR1 SGHRS, CDR2 YFSETQ. J was trimmed by 0 bases and V by 3 bases; bases with no gene match: 8. In DNA form, the CDR3 reads TGCGCCAGCAGCTCCACCTTGGGACTAGCGACGAACACCGGGGAGCTGTTTTTT. Its protein is CASSSTLGLATNTGELFF.